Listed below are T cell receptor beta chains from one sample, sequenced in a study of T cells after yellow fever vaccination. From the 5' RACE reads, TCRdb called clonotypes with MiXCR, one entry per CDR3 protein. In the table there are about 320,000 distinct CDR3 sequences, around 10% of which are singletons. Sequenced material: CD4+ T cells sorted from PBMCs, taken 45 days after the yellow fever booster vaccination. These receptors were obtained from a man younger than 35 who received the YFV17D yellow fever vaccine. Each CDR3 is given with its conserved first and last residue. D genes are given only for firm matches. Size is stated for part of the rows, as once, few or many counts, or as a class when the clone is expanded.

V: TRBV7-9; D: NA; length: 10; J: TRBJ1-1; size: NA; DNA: TGTGCCAGCAGCTTACCAGTCGCTTTCTTT; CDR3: CASSLPVAFF
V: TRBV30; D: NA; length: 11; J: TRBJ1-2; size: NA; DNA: TGTGCCTGGAGTCAGACATATGGCTACACCTTC; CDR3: CAWSQTYGYTF
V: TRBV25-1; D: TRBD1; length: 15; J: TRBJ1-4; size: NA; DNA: TGTGCCAGCAGTGTACCGGGACAGGGTAATGAAAAACTGTTTTTT; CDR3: CASSVPGQGNEKLFF
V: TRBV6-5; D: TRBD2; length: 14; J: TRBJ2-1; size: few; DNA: TGTGCCAGCACCATTAGCGGGGACGGCCATGAGCAGTTCTTC; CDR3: CASTISGDGHEQFF
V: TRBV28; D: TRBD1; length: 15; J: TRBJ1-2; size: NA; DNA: TGTGCCAGCAGACGATACAGGGGCGCCAACTATGGCTACACCTTC; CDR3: CASRRYRGANYGYTF
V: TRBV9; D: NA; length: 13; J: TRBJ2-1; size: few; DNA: TGTGCCAGCAGCGGCCAACTAGCAAATGAGCAGTTCTTC; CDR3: CASSGQLANEQFF
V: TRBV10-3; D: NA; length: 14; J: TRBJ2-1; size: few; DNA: TGTGCCATCAGTGAGCAGGCGGGGAACAATGAGCAGTTCTTC; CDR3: CAISEQAGNNEQFF
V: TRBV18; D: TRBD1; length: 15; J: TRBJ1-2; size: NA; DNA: TGTGCCAGCTCACGGGACAGCGATACTAACTATGGCTACACCTTC; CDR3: CASSRDSDTNYGYTF
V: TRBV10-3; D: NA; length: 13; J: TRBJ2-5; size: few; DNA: TGTGCCATCAGTGAAGGGGAACGCGAGACCCAGTACTTC; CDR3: CAISEGERETQYF
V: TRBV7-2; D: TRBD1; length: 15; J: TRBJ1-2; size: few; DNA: TGTGCCAGCAGCTTAGTACAGGGGGGTAGCTATGGCTACACCTTC; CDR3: CASSLVQGGSYGYTF
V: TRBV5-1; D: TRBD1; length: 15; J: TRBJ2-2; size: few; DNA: TGCGCCAGCAGTATAGATGGGACAGCTACCGGGGAGCTGTTTTTT; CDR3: CASSIDGTATGELFF
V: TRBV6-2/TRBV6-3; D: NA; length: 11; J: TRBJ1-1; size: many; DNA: TGTGCCAGCAGGGTGAACACTGAAGCTTTCTTT; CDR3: CASRVNTEAFF
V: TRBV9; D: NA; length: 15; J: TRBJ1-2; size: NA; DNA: TGTGCCAGCAGCGCAGGGGTCGGGGCTAACTATGGCTACACCTTC; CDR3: CASSAGVGANYGYTF
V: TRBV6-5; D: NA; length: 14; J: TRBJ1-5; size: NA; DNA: TGTGCCAGCAGTCCCCGGGTCCCCAATCAGCCCCAGCATTTT; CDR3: CASSPRVPNQPQHF
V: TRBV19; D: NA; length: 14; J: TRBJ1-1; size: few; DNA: TGTGCCAGTAGTATACGAGGGGGAAACACTGAAGCTTTCTTT; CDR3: CASSIRGGNTEAFF
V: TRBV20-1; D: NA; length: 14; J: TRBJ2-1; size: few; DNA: TGCAGTGCAGACGACAGCGGAGGGGGCAATGAGCAGTTCTTC; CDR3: CSADDSGGGNEQFF
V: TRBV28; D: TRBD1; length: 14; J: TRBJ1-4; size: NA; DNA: TGTGCCAGCACCCCAGGGGGAAAGAATGAAAAACTGTTTTTT; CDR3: CASTPGGKNEKLFF
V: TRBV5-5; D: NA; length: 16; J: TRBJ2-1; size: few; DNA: TGTGCCAGCAGCCCCAACCTTTATAGCTCCTACAATGAGCAGTTCTTC; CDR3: CASSPNLYSSYNEQFF
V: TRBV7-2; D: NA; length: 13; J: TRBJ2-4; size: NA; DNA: TGTGCCAGCAGCTTAAGACAGGCGGGCATTCAGTACTTC; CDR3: CASSLRQAGIQYF
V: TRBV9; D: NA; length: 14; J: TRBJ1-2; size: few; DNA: TGTGCCAGCAGCGTAGGATTAGGGAACTATGGCTACACCTTC; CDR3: CASSVGLGNYGYTF
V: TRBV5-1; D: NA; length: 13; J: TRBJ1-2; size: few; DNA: TGCGCCAGCAGCTTGGCGGGGTACTCTGGCTACACCTTC; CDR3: CASSLAGYSGYTF
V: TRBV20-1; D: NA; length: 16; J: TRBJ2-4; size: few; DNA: TGCAGTGCTAGAGGTGCGGGACAGTCGGCCAAAAACATTCAGTACTTC; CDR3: CSARGAGQSAKNIQYF
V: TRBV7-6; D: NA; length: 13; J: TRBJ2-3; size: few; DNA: TGTGCCAGCAGCTTAGCTTTAGGGGATACGCAGTATTTT; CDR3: CASSLALGDTQYF
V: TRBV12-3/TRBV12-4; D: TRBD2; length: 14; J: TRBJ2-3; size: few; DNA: TGTGCCAGCCTACTAGCGGGGGGGGCAGATACGCAGTATTTT; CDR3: CASLLAGGADTQYF
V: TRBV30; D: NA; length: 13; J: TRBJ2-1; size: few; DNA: TGTGCCTGGAGTGTATCTAGCCAGTTTGAGCAGTTCTTC; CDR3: CAWSVSSQFEQFF
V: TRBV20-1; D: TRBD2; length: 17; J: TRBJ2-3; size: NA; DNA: TGCAGTGCTAGGCCCAAGGCTCGGGGGAGGGGCCCAGATACGCAGTATTTT; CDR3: CSARPKARGRGPDTQYF
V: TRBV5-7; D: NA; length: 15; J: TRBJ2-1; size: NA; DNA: TGTGCCAGCAGCTTGTATAAGAGTTCCTACAATGAGCAGTTCTTC; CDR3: CASSLYKSSYNEQFF
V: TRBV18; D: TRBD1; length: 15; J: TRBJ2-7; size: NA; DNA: TGTGCCAGCTCACCGAGGACAGGGTCGGCCTACGAGCAGTACTTC; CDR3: CASSPRTGSAYEQYF
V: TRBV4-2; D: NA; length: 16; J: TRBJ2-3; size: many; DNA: TGTGCCAGCAGCCAAGGAAGACCTCGGGGCCCAGATACGCAGTATTTT; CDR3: CASSQGRPRGPDTQYF
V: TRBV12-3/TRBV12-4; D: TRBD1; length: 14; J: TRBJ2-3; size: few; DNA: TGTGCCAGCAGAATCGCAGGGGGTACAGATACGCAGTATTTT; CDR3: CASRIAGGTDTQYF
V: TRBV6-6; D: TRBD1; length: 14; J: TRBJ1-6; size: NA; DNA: TGTGCCAGCAGTTTGACAGGGAGTAATTCACCCCTCCACTTT; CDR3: CASSLTGSNSPLHF
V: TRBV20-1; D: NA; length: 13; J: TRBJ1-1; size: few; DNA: TGCAGTGCCAATGGCGATCTGAACACTGAAGCTTTCTTT; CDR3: CSANGDLNTEAFF
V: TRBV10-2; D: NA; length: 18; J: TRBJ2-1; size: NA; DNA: TGCGCCAGCAGTGATTCTGTGACCCGAGGGGGGTTCTACAATGAGCAGTTCTTC; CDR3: CASSDSVTRGGFYNEQFF
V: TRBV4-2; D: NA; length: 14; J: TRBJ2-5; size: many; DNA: TGTGCCAGCAGCCAAGAGGTTGGAGGGGGAACCCAGTACTTC; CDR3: CASSQEVGGGTQYF
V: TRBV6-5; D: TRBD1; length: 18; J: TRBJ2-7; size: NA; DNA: TGTGCCAGCAGTTACTCGACGTCAGCCGGGACAGGGGCCTACGAGCAGTACTTC; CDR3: CASSYSTSAGTGAYEQYF
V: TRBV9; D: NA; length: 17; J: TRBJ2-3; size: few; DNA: TGTGCCAGCAGCGTAGCTTCTGCGGGGGCTTGGGCAGATACGCAGTATTTT; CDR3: CASSVASAGAWADTQYF
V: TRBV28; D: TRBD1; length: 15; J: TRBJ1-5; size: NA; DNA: TGTGCCAGCAGTCCGGGACAGGGGGTGCGACAGCCCCAGCATTTT; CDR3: CASSPGQGVRQPQHF
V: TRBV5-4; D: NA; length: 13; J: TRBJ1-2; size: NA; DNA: TGTGCCAGCAGTGCCACTAGTAACTATGGCTACACCTTC; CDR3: CASSATSNYGYTF
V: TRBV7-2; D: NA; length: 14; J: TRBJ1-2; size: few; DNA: TGTGCCAGCAGCTTACGGGACAATTATTATGGCTACACCTTC; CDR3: CASSLRDNYYGYTF
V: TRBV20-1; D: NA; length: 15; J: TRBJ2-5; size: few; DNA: TGCAGTGCTAGACCCCGGGGCCAGAGGGGCGAGACCCAGTACTTC; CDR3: CSARPRGQRGETQYF
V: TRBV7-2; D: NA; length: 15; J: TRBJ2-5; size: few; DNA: TGTGCCAGCAGCCCCCCAGGGGTCAGGAGGGAGACCCAGTACTTC; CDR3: CASSPPGVRRETQYF
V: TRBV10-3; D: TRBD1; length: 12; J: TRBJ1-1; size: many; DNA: TGTGCCTCCCGGACAGGAGAGTCTGAAGCTTTCTTT; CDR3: CASRTGESEAFF
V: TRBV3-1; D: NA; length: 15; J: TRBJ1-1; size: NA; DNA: TGTGCCAGCAGCCCTCGAACCCCAGGGGAGACTGAAGCTTTCTTT; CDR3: CASSPRTPGETEAFF
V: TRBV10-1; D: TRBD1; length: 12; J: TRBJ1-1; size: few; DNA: TGCGCCAGCGGGGACCAGGGGGCCCGAGCTTTCTTT; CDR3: CASGDQGARAFF
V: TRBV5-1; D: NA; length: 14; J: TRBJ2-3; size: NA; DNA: TGCGCCAGCAGAGGAGTGGGGGCCGCAGATACGCAGTATTTT; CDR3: CASRGVGAADTQYF
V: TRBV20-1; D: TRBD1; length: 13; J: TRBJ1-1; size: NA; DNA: TGCAGTGCACTTACAGGGGGGAACACTGAAGCTTTCTTT; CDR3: CSALTGGNTEAFF
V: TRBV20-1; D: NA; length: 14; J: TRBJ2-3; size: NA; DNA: TGCAGTGCTAGAGATGGGGGCACCTCAGATACGCAGTATTTT; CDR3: CSARDGGTSDTQYF
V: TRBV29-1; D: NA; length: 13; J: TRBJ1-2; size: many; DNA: TGCAGCGTTGAAGATTCAAGGTGGTATGGCTACACCTTC; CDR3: CSVEDSRWYGYTF
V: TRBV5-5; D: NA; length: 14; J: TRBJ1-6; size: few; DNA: TGTGCCAGCAGCTTCACCTCCTATAATTCACCCCTCCACTTT; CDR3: CASSFTSYNSPLHF